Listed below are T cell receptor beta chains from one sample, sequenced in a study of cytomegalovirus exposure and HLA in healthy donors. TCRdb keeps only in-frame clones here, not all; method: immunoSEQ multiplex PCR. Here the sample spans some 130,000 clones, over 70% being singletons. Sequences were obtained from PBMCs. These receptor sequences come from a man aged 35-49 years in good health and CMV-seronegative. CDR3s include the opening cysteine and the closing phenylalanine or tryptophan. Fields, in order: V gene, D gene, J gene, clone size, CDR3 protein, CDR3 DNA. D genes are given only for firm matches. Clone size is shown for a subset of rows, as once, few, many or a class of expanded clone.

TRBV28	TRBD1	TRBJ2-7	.	CASSSPGQGSGEQYF	TGTGCCAGCAGCTCGCCGGGACAGGGCTCTGGGGAGCAGTACTTC
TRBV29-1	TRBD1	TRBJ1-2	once	CITVQGGAEGYTF	TGCATCACCGTTCAGGGGGGCGCGGAAGGCTACACCTTC
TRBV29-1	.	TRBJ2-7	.	CSVTTNSYEQYF	TGCAGCGTTACAACAAATTCCTACGAGCAGTACTTC
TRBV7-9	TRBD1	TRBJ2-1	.	CASSLWTGTYNEQFF	TGTGCCAGCAGCCTGTGGACAGGGACTTACAATGAGCAGTTCTTC
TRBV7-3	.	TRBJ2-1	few	CASSLGNLKGGEQFF	TGTGCCAGCAGCTTAGGGAACCTTAAAGGAGGGGAGCAGTTCTTC
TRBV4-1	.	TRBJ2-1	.	CASSQVRQGQIAAGGNEQFF	TGCGCCAGCAGCCAAGTACGGCAGGGACAGATAGCGGCCGGTGGCAATGAGCAGTTCTTC
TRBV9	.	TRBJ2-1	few	CASSVGYRFTTYNEQFF	TGTGCCAGCAGCGTTGGCTACAGGTTCACTACCTACAATGAGCAGTTCTTC
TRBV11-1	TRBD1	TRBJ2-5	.	CASSSPGQGETQYF	TGTGCCAGCAGCTCCCCGGGACAGGGAGAGACCCAGTACTTC
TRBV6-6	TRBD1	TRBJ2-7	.	CASSYSNRRGWEQYF	TGTGCCAGCAGTTACTCGAACCGCAGGGGGTGGGAGCAGTACTTC
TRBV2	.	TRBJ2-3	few	CASELGDTQYF	TGTGCCAGCGAGCTCGGAGATACGCAGTATTTT
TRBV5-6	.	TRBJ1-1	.	CASSRGRSDTEAFF	TGTGCCAGCAGCCGCGGCCGTTCGGACACTGAAGCTTTCTTT
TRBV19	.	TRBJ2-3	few	CASRLQGTSGDTQYF	TGTGCCAGTAGACTACAGGGGACTTCCGGAGATACGCAGTATTTT
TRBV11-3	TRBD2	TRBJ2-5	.	CASSLRGGPPETQYF	TGTGCCAGCAGCTTGCGGGGGGGCCCTCCTGAGACCCAGTACTTC
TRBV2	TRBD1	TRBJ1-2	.	CASSDQGAGYGYTF	TGTGCCAGCAGTGACCAGGGGGCAGGATATGGCTACACCTTC
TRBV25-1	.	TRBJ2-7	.	CASSTAGGRSYEQYF	TGTGCCAGCAGTACCGCCGGGGGGCGGTCCTACGAGCAGTACTTC
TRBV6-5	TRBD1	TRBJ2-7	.	CASSRTGRSYEQYF	TGTGCCAGCAGTAGGACAGGGAGGTCCTACGAGCAGTACTTC
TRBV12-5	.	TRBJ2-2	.	CASGLVRGPALTAGELFF	TGTGCTAGTGGTTTGGTGCGGGGGCCGGCTCTGACCGCCGGGGAGCTGTTTTTT
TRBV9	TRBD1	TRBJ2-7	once	CASSGTGNSYEQYF	TGTGCCAGCAGCGGGACAGGGAACTCCTACGAGCAGTACTTC
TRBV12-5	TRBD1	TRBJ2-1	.	CASGLGQGADNEQFF	TGTGCTAGTGGTTTGGGACAGGGGGCCGACAATGAGCAGTTCTTC
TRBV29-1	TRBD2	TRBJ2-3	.	CSVVLAGPPDTQYF	TGCAGCGTTGTTTTAGCGGGGCCGCCGGATACGCAGTATTTT
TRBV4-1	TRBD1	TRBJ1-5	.	CASSQLPGQGNQPQHF	TGCGCCAGCAGCCAACTTCCAGGACAGGGGAATCAGCCCCAGCATTTT
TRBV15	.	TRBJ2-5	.	CATSRDLWRETQYF	TGTGCCACCAGCAGGGACTTGTGGAGGGAGACCCAGTACTTC
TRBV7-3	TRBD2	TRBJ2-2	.	CASSPGTRRHGELFF	TGTGCCAGCAGCCCCGGGACTAGACGACACGGGGAGCTGTTTTTT
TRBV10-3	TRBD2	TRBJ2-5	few	CAISEPRSGLAGETQYF	TGTGCCATCAGTGAGCCCAGATCGGGACTAGCGGGAGAGACCCAGTACTTC
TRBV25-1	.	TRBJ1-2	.	CASSEYAGYGYTF	TGTGCCAGCAGTGAATATGCGGGCTATGGCTACACCTTC
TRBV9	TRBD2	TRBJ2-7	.	CASSVGPGGPYEQYF	TGTGCCAGCAGCGTAGGCCCGGGAGGCCCCTACGAGCAGTACTTC
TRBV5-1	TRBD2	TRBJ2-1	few	CASSNGLDNEQFF	TGCGCCAGCAGCAACGGACTAGACAATGAGCAGTTCTTC
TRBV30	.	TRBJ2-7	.	CAWSVSPLYEQYF	TGTGCCTGGAGTGTATCCCCACTCTACGAGCAGTACTTC
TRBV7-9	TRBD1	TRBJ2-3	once	CASGQAPTDTQYF	TGTGCCAGCGGACAGGCGCCCACAGATACGCAGTATTTT
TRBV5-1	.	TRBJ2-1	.	CASSPRPPSGTISYNEQFF	TGCGCCAGCAGCCCCCGTCCCCCCAGCGGGACAATCTCCTACAATGAGCAGTTCTTC
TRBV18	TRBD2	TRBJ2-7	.	CASSPPGLAGGPSYEQYF	TGTGCCAGCTCACCACCGGGACTAGCGGGAGGGCCATCCTACGAGCAGTACTTC
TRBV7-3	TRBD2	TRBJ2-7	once	CASSLSGGAYYEQYF	TGTGCCAGCAGCTTGAGCGGGGGGGCCTACTACGAGCAGTACTTC
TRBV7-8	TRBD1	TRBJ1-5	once	CASSLLQGGAQPQHF	TGTGCCAGCAGCTTGCTACAGGGGGGAGCCCAGCCCCAGCATTTT
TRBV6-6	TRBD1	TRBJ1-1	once	CASRPGQGGNTEAFF	TGTGCCAGCAGACCGGGACAGGGGGGGAACACTGAAGCTTTCTTT
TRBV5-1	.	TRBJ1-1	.	CASSFGNTEAFF	TGCGCCAGCAGCTTCGGGAACACTGAAGCTTTCTTT
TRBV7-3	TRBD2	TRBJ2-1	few	CASSILGLAGANEQFF	TGTGCCAGCAGCATCCTTGGACTAGCGGGGGCCAATGAGCAGTTCTTC
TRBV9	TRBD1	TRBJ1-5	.	CASSPTGQTHQPQHF	TGTGCCAGCAGTCCCACGGGACAGACTCATCAGCCCCAGCATTTT
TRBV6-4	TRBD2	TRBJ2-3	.	CASSDPGGTQYF	TGTGCCAGCAGTGACCCGGGGGGTACGCAGTATTTT
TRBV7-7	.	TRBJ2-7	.	CASSLLVRDSGPYEQYF	TGTGCCAGCAGCTTGCTAGTGCGGGACTCGGGGCCCTACGAGCAGTACTTC
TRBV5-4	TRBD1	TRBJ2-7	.	CASSSGTATYEQYF	TGTGCCAGCAGCTCCGGGACAGCAACTTACGAGCAGTACTTC
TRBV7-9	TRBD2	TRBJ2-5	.	CASSQGSGLAGIQETQYF	TGTGCCAGCAGCCAAGGTTCGGGACTAGCGGGGATACAAGAGACCCAGTACTTC
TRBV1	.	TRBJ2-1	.	CTSSHQGLAGAEQFF	TGCACCAGCAGCCACCAAGGACTAGCGGGTGCTGAGCAGTTCTTC
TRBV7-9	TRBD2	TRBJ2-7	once	CASSLASSGSSYEQYF	TGTGCCAGCAGCTTAGCCTCTAGCGGGAGCTCCTACGAGCAGTACTTC
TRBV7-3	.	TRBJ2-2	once	CASSAQPRSGELFF	TGTGCCAGCAGCGCACAACCGAGGTCCGGGGAGCTGTTTTTT
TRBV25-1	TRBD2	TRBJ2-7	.	CASSDLRGGADYEQYF	TGTGCCAGCAGTGATCTGAGGGGAGGGGCCGACTACGAGCAGTACTTC
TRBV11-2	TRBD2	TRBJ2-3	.	CASSETGTSPTDTQYF	TGTGCCAGCAGCGAAACCGGGACTAGCCCCACAGATACGCAGTATTTT
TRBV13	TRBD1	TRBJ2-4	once	CASSGRIGTGNIQYF	TGTGCCAGCAGCGGGCGGATTGGGACAGGGAACATTCAGTACTTC
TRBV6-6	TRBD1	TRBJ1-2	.	CASAGQGSYGYTF	TGTGCCAGCGCAGGACAGGGGTCCTATGGCTACACCTTC
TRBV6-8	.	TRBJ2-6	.	CASSERTASPSGANVLTF	TGTGCCAGCAGTGAGCGAACGGCCTCACCTTCTGGGGCCAACGTCCTGACTTTC
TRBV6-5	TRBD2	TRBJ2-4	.	CASSSTSGLAGGPSF	TGTGCCAGCAGTTCCACATCCGGACTAGCGGGGGGTCCCTCCTTC
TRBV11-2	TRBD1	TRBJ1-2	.	CASSSGQGWGYTF	TGTGCCAGCAGCTCCGGACAGGGCTGGGGCTACACCTTC
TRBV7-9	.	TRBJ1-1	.	CASSLPEAFF	TGTGCCAGCAGCTTACCAGAAGCTTTCTTT
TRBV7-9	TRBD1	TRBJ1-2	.	CASSWRTRQGGNYGYTF	TGTGCCAGCAGCTGGAGGACCCGACAGGGGGGAAACTATGGCTACACCTTC
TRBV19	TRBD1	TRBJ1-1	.	CASVGQGALRNTEAFF	TGTGCCAGTGTAGGACAGGGGGCCCTTAGGAACACTGAAGCTTTCTTT
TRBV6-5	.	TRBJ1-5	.	CASSPHGSNQPQHF	TGTGCCAGCAGCCCGCACGGTAGCAATCAGCCCCAGCATTTT
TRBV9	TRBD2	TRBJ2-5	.	CASSGGTSGQETQYF	TGTGCCAGCAGCGGGGGGACTAGCGGTCAAGAGACCCAGTACTTC
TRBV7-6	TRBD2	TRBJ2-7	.	CASSPQAGGPSYEQYF	TGTGCCAGCAGCCCCCAGGCGGGGGGGCCCTCCTACGAGCAGTACTTC
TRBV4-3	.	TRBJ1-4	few	CASSQDQGEKLFF	TGCGCCAGCAGCCAAGATCAGGGTGAAAAACTGTTTTTT
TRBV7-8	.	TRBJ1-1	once	CASSLAQQANTEAFF	TGTGCCAGCAGCTTAGCGCAACAGGCGAACACTGAAGCTTTCTTT